The 31 T cell receptor beta chains below were found in one sample sequenced in a study of control samples from healthy donors and cancer patients. Generated by immunoSEQ multiplex PCR, the TCRdb table keeps only in-frame clones and is missing some. The table has around 150,000 clones, 96% seen once; the top ten hold just over 1%. Sample: blood. Every receptor here comes from a woman aged 30 to 39 in good health.

This chain joins TRBV6-5 and TRBJ1-2; possibly TRBD1 for D (5 bases). The V end lost 5 bases, the J end lost 2 bases, and 15 bases lay between the germline ends. This CDR3 is 15 amino acids long. Germline CDR1 MNHEY, CDR2 SVGAGI. CDR3 coding DNA: TGTGCCAGCAGTACCCGGGACGCAAAGAACTATGGCTACACCTTC. Its translation is CASSTRDAKNYGYTF.

This clone has just one count. V and J are TRBV19 and TRBJ2-7; D possibly corresponds to TRBD1 (6 bases). The CDR3 length is 15 residues. Trimming took off 5 bases at V and 2 bases at J, with 16 bases between the two ends. Per germline, CDR1 LNHDA and CDR2 SQIVND (reference sequence). The CDR3 region is CASSFPDRPPYEQYF. The CDR3 DNA reads TGTGCCAGTAGTTTCCCAGACAGGCCGCCCTACGAGCAGTACTTC.

The genes are TRBV27 and TRBJ2-7; TRBD1 agrees at 8 bases. Per the germline V gene, CDR1 is MNHEY and CDR2 is SMNVEV (reference sequence). V was pared by 4 bases and J by 5 bases, with 7 bases of the junction left unmatched. CDR3 size: 14 residues. The chain's CDR3 is CASSYLGQGNEQYF. CDR3 in DNA: TGTGCCAGCAGTTACCTAGGACAGGGCAACGAGCAGTACTTC.

This chain joins TRBV5-1 and TRBJ2-7, with TRBD1 identical over 10 bases. The J segment lost 3 bases and the V segment lost 5 bases, leaving 5 bases of the junction unmatched. This CDR3 comprises 14 residues. CDR1 is SGHRS and CDR2 is YFSETQ in the germline V gene. This CDR3 reads CASRPGDRGYEQYF. Written as DNA, the CDR3 is TGCGCCAGCAGACCTGGGGACAGGGGCTACGAGCAGTACTTC.

Of note for this clone: Within the sample, other DNA sequences also encode this same CDR3. V and J are TRBV19 and TRBJ2-2, with 8 positions matching TRBD2. V was clipped by 1 base and J by 1 base; unmatched bases: 2. Looked up from germline, CDR1 is LNHDA and CDR2 is SQIVND (reference sequence). This CDR3 has 16 residues. This CDR3 reads CASSIGLAGNTGELFF. As DNA, the CDR3 is TGTGCCAGTAGTATAGGGCTAGCGGGGAACACCGGGGAGCTGTTTTTT.

V is TRBV5-4 and J is TRBJ2-2, with 7 bases identical to TRBD1. With V trimmed by 5 bases and J by 9 bases, 7 bases remained unmatched. The CDR3 sequence is 13 residues long. Germline V CDR1 and CDR2: SGHNT, YYREEE (reference sequence). CDR3 in DNA: TGTGCCAGCAGAAGACAGGGTAATCGGGAGCTGTTTTTT. Its protein is CASRRQGNRELFF. The variable domain in full, completed from reference TRBV5-4 and TRBJ2-2, reads ETGVTQSPTHLIKTRGQQVTLRCSSQSGHNTVSWYQQALGQGPQFIFQYYREEENGRGNFPPRFSGLQFPNYSSELNVNALELDDSALYLCASRRQGNRELFFGEGSRLTVL.

This sequence joins TRBV24-1 and TRBJ2-1; possible D gene TRBD1, 6 bases. Germline loops: CDR1 KGHDR, CDR2 SFDVKD. The V end lost 4 bases, the J end lost 4 bases, and 16 bases lay between the germline ends. The CDR3 is 16 amino acids. The DNA of the CDR3 is TGTGCCACCAGTGACCCCCTACAGGGTGAATACAATGAGCAGTTCTTC. Encoded protein: CATSDPLQGEYNEQFF.

The CDR3 DNA is TGCAGTGCCGGATGGGGGAGCGAGCAGTACTTC. The encoded protein is CSAGWGSEQYF. The V gene is TRBV20-1, the J gene TRBJ2-7, with D tentatively TRBD1 or TRBD2 (5 bases each). The V gene lost 6 bases and the J gene lost 6 bases, with 12 bases spanning the gap. The length of the CDR3 is 11 residues. The germline gives CDR1 DFQATT, CDR2 SNEGSKA (reference sequence).

The CDR3 here is CASSLVGGIAGVGSNEQFF. CDR3 DNA: TGTGCCAGCAGCTTAGTGGGAGGAATAGCGGGAGTAGGATCCAATGAGCAGTTCTTC. The chain recombines TRBV7-2 with TRBJ2-1, with 9 bases aligning to TRBD2. From germline, CDR1 is SGHTA and CDR2 FQGNSA. The CDR3 consists of 19 residues. After removal of 1 base from V and 6 bases from J, the junction contained 16 bases not matched to a gene.

The chain is built from TRBV12-3 or TRBV12-4 and TRBJ1-5; D gene ambiguous. This CDR3 region has 12 residues. Trimming cost V 5 bases and J 0 bases, with 2 bases left between them. The CDR3 DNA sequence: TGTGCCAGCAGTCATAGCAATCAGCCCCAGCATTTT. Translating it yields CASSHSNQPQHF.

This clone has a single count. The genes are TRBV3-1 (or the pseudogene TRBV3-2) and TRBJ2-1, with a weak D call TRBD1 (5 bases). Germline assignment: CDR1 LGHDT and CDR2 YNNKEL (reference sequence). The CDR3 runs to 15 residues. The V gene lost 0 bases and the J gene lost 6 bases, with 12 bases spanning the gap. The CDR3 sequence: CASSQDGREFNEQFF. CDR3 nucleotide sequence: TGTGCCAGCAGCCAAGATGGCAGGGAATTCAATGAGCAGTTCTTC.

This clone occurred once. The genes are TRBV5-1 and TRBJ2-2; D ambiguous. The CDR3 extends over 15 amino acids. Trimming stripped 3 bases from V and 1 base from J, with 10 bases between. Germline CDR1 and CDR2: SGHRS and YFSETQ. CDR3 in DNA: TGCGCCAGCAGCTCCCCCCCAGAGAACACCGGGGAGCTGTTTTTT. This sequence encodes CASSSPPENTGELFF. Combining the CDR3 with reference TRBV5-1 and TRBJ2-2 gives the whole variable domain KAGVTQTPRYLIKTRGQQVTLSCSPISGHRSVSWYQQTPGQGLQFLFEYFSETQRNKGNFPGRFSGRQFSNSRSEMNVSTLELGDSALYLCASSSPPENTGELFFGEGSRLTVL.

The rearrangement links TRBV2 to TRBJ2-5; 11 nucleotides line up with TRBD2. V shed 10 bases, J shed 5 bases, and the junction held 9 bases outside the gene matches. Germline V CDR1 and CDR2: SNHLY, FYNNEI. The CDR3 has 14 amino acids. The CDR3 loop is CAIFGPSGGETQYF. In DNA form, the CDR3 reads TGTGCCATCTTTGGGCCTAGCGGGGGGGAGACCCAGTACTTC.

The chain links TRBV7-3 to TRBJ2-1; D is possibly TRBD2 (6 bases). CDR1 SGHTA and CDR2 FQGTGA come from the germline V gene. CDR3 length: 14 amino acids. V dropped 2 bases and J dropped 7 bases, with 12 bases sitting between them. CDR3 sequence (DNA): TGTGCCAGCAGCTTATCCCAACGGGGGAATGAGCAGTTCTTC. It translates to CASSLSQRGNEQFF.

CDR3 sequence: CASSQPGTGNGYTF. DNA for the CDR3: TGTGCCAGCAGCCAACCCGGGACAGGGAACGGCTACACCTTC. The chain employs TRBV4-2 and TRBJ1-2; TRBD1 aligns across 9 bases. The CDR3 spans 14 residues. J lost 8 bases, V lost 2 bases, and 6 bases had no gene match. Germline assignment: CDR1 LGHNA and CDR2 YNFKEQ.

The V call is TRBV6-1, the J call TRBJ1-5; D is unresolved. Germline V gives CDR1 MNHNS, CDR2 SASEGT. The length of the CDR3 is 15 residues. V lost 2 bases, J lost 0 bases, and 8 bases lay in between. CDR3 DNA: TGTGCCAGCAGTGAACTAACTGTTAGCAATCAGCCCCAGCATTTT. This encodes CASSELTVSNQPQHF.

This chain joins TRBV9 and TRBJ1-5; 7 bases map to TRBD1. Germline CDR1 SGDLS, CDR2 YYNGEE. The CDR3 is 15 amino acids. The V gene end was trimmed by 4 bases and the J gene end by 4 bases; junction bases not matched to a gene: 8. The CDR3 DNA is TGTGCCAGCAGCCCCGGGACAGCACCGAATCAGCCCCAGCATTTT. Amino acid sequence: CASSPGTAPNQPQHF. Full variable domain (rest looked up from reference TRBV9 and TRBJ1-5): DSGVTQTPKHLITATGQRVTLRCSPRSGDLSVYWYQQSLDQGLQFLIQYYNGEERAKGNILERFSAQQFPDLHSELNLSSLELGDSALYFCASSPGTAPNQPQHFGDGTRLSIL.

The chain uses TRBV10-3 and TRBJ2-1; TRBD2 matches at 8 bases. The CDR3 loop spans 14 amino acids. V trimming: 7 bases; J trimming: 1 base; junction bases outside the gene matches: 3. The V gene's germline CDR1 is ENHRY and CDR2 SYGVKD. The CDR3 region has the DNA TGTGCCATCATGAGCGGGGGTTCCTACAATGAGCAGTTCTTC. Translating gives CAIMSGGSYNEQFF.

V is TRBV4-1 and J is TRBJ2-7; 8 bases match TRBD2. The CDR3 extends over 16 amino acids. After removal of 2 bases from V and 5 bases from J, the junction contained 11 bases not matched to a gene. Per germline, CDR1 MGHRA and CDR2 YSYEKL. The CDR3 DNA sequence: TGCGCCAGCAGCCAACCTAGCCAGCGGGAGATCAACGAGCAGTACTTC. Translated, it gives CASSQPSQREINEQYF.

V and J are TRBV7-2 and TRBJ1-1; tentative D call: TRBD1 (5 bases). Trimming took off 7 bases at V and 6 bases at J, with 18 bases between the two ends. This CDR3 contains 14 residues. The V gene's germline CDR1 is SGHTA and CDR2 FQGNSA. CDR3 region: CASTPPGPLAEAFF. In DNA form, the CDR3 reads TGTGCCAGCACCCCACCGGGGCCGTTGGCTGAAGCTTTCTTT.

The chain links TRBV6-5 to TRBJ2-1; D is ambiguous. Trimming took 9 bases from V and 2 from J, leaving 11 bases between them. CDR1 is MNHEY and CDR2 is SVGAGI in the germline V gene. The CDR3 runs to 13 residues. The CDR3 sequence: CASKGLPYNEQFF. DNA for the CDR3: TGTGCCAGTAAAGGCCTCCCCTACAATGAGCAGTTCTTC.

The rearrangement joins TRBV28 to TRBJ1-2; no clear D. CDR1 MDHEN and CDR2 SYDVKM come from the germline V gene. Trimming removed 5 bases at V and 8 bases at J, with 9 bases between. The CDR3 spans 11 residues. CDR3 coding DNA: TGTGCCAGCAGTCCCGCTAAGGGCTACACCTTC. Its translation: CASSPAKGYTF.

The chain couples TRBV11-2 to TRBJ2-7; 7 bases agree with TRBD2. This CDR3 is 17 amino acids long. V trimming: 5 bases; J trimming: 4 bases; junction bases outside the gene matches: 17. The V gene's germline CDR1 is SGHAT and CDR2 FQNNGV. The CDR3 region is CASSVDGGVLIGYEQYF. The CDR3 nucleotides are TGTGCCAGCAGCGTCGATGGGGGGGTTTTAATTGGGTACGAGCAGTACTTC.

The genes are TRBV24-1 and TRBJ2-2; no clear D gene. Germline assignment: CDR1 KGHDR and CDR2 SFDVKD. V lost 10 bases, J lost 6 bases, and 14 bases lay in between. The CDR3 is 13 residues long. CDR3 DNA: TGTGCCACTCAATTTCAGGCATCCGGGGAGCTGTTTTTT. It specifies CATQFQASGELFF.

V is TRBV4-2 and J is TRBJ2-5, with TRBD1 as a possible D gene (5 bases). CDR1 is LGHNA, CDR2 YNFKEQ, per germline. Trimming cost V 0 bases and J 9 bases, with 11 bases left between them. The CDR3 runs 13 residues. Written as DNA, the CDR3 is TGTGCCAGCAGCCAAGATAGGGGTAAAGCCCAGTACTTC. Protein product: CASSQDRGKAQYF.

The chain carries TRBV11-1 and TRBJ2-7, with D possibly matching TRBD2 (5 bases). Germline V gene lookup returns CDR1 SGHAT and CDR2 FQDESV (reference sequence). This CDR3 comprises 13 residues. The ends were cut back, 3 bases at V and 5 bases at J, with 11 bases in the middle. The CDR3 reads CASSFSWRDEQYF. CDR3 DNA: TGTGCCAGCAGCTTCTCATGGCGGGACGAGCAGTACTTC.

The rearrangement joins TRBV3-1 (or the pseudogene TRBV3-2) to TRBJ1-4; D is ambiguous. The CDR3 spans 12 residues. Between the trimmed V and J ends, which lost 4 bases and 5 bases, there was a span of 5 bases. CDR1 is LGHDT and CDR2 is YNNKEL in the germline V gene (reference sequence). The CDR3 nucleotides are TGTGCCAGCAGCCGCCAAAATGAAAAACTGTTTTTT. Its protein product is CASSRQNEKLFF.

The chain carries TRBV19 and TRBJ1-5; D remains ambiguous. This CDR3 has 15 residues. Trimming removed 3 bases at V and 1 base at J, with 10 bases between. From germline, CDR1 is LNHDA and CDR2 SQIVND (reference sequence). The CDR3 loop is CASSISVISNQPQHF. The CDR3 region has the DNA TGTGCCAGTAGTATTTCCGTTATAAGCAATCAGCCCCAGCATTTT.

The genes are TRBV6-1 and TRBJ2-7, with unresolved D. The ends were cut back, 3 bases at V and 4 bases at J, with 10 bases in the middle. The CDR3 covers 13 residues. CDR1 MNHNS and CDR2 SASEGT come from the germline V gene. DNA for the CDR3: TGTGCCAGCAGTGAGCAGGACGGGTACGAGCAGTACTTC. Translating gives CASSEQDGYEQYF.

The J gene is TRBJ2-1, the V gene TRBV2, with D possibly being TRBD2 (5 bases). The CDR3 has 15 amino acids. Germline assignment: CDR1 SNHLY and CDR2 FYNNEI. The V end lost 10 bases, the J end lost 6 bases, and 22 bases lay between the germline ends. CDR3 nucleotides: TGTGCCACCCATAAGGACTCCGTGTGGGGCAATGAGCAGTTCTTC. As protein: CATHKDSVWGNEQFF. Complete variable domain (other parts from reference TRBV2 and TRBJ2-1): EPEVTQTPSHQVTQMGQEVILRCVPISNHLYFYWYRQILGQKVEFLVSFYNNEISEKSEIFDDQFSVERPDGSNFTLKIRSTKLEDSAMYFCATHKDSVWGNEQFFGPGTRLTVL.

V usage is TRBV18 and J usage is TRBJ1-1; 9 bases are a match to TRBD1. Germline loops: CDR1 KGHSH, CDR2 LQKENI. V was pared by 8 bases and J by 6 bases, with 13 bases of the junction left unmatched. This CDR3 is 15 amino acids long. CDR3 DNA: TGTGCCAGCGTACCATTACCGGGACAGGGCTCTGAAGCTTTCTTT. As protein: CASVPLPGQGSEAFF.